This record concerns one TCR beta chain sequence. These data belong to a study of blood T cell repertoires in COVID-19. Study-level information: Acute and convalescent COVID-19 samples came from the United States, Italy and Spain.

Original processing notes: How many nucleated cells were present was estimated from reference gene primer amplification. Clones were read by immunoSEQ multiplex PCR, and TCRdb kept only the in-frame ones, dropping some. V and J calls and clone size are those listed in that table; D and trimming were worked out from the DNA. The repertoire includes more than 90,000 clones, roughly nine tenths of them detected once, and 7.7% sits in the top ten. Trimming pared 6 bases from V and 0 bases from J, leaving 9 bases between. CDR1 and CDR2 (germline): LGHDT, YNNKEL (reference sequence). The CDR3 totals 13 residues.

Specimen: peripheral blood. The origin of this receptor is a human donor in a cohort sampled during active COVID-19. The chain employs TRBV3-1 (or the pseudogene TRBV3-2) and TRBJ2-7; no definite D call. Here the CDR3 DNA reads TGTGCCAGCAGTCGACTTCGCTCCTACGAGCAGTACTTC. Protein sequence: CASSRLRSYEQYF.